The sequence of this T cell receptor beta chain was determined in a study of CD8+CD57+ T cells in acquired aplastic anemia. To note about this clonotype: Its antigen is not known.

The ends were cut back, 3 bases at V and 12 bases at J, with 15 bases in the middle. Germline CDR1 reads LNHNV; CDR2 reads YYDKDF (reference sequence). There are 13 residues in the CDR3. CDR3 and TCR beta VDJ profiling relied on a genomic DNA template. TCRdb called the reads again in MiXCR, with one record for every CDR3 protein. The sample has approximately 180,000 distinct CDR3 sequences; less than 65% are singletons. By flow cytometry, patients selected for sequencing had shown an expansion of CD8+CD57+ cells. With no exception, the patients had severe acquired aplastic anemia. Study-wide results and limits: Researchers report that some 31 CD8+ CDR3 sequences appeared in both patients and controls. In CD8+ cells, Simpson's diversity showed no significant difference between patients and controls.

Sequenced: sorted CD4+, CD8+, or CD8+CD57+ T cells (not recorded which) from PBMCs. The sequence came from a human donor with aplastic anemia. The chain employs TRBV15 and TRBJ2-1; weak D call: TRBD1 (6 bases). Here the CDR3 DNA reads TGTGCCACCAGCAGTCAATCAGGGGCGAGGCAGTTCTTC. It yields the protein CATSSQSGARQFF.